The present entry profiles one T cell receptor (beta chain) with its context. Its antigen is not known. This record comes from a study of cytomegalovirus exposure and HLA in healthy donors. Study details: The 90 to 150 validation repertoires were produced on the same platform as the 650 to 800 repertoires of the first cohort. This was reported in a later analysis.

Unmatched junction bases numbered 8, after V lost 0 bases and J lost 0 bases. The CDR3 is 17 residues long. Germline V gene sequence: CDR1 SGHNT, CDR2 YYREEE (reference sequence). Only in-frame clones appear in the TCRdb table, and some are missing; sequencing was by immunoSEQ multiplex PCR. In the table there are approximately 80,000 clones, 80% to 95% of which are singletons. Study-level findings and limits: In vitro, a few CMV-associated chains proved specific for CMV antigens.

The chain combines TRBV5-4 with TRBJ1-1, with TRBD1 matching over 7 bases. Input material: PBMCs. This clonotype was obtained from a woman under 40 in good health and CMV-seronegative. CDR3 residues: CASSLGLSDRLNTEAFF. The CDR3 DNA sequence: TGTGCCAGCAGCTTGGGCCTTTCGGACAGGCTGAACACTGAAGCTTTCTTT.